This T cell receptor beta chain was sequenced in a study of CD8+ T cells in alopecia areata. RNA was isolated and reverse transcribed to cDNA, the sequencing template. Sequencing was performed with immunoSEQ multiplex PCR; in TCRdb, only in-frame clones are kept and a portion is missing. This table has some 130,000 clones, almost 50% appearing once. The investigators collected lesional scalp punch biopsies and peripheral blood from alopecia areata patients. CD4+ and CD8+ T cells were sorted from PBMCs stained for CD3, CD4 and CD8. The receptor's source is a human donor with alopecia areata. The starting material was CD8+ T cells sorted from blood, obtained at week 0.

The CDR3, as DNA: TGTGCCAGCAGCCCTTCACTAGGTGGGTACGAGCAGTACTTC. It codes for CASSPSLGGYEQYF. The chain uses TRBV9 and TRBJ2-7; weak D call: TRBD2 (5 bases). Germline assignment: CDR1 SGDLS and CDR2 YYNGEE. The CDR3 contains 14 residues. V lost 4 bases to trimming and J lost 4 bases, with 15 bases between them.